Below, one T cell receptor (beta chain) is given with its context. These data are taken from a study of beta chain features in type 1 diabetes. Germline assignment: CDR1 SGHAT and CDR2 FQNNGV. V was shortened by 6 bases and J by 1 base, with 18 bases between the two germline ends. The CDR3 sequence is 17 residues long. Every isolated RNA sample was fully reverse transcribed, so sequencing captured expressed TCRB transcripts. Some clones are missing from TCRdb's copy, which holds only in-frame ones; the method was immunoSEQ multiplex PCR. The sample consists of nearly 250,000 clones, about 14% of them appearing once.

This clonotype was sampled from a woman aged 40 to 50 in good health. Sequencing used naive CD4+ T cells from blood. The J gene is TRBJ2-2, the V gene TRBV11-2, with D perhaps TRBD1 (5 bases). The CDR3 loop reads CASRPIRLQGNTGELFF. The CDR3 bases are TGTGCCAGCAGACCCATTCGTCTCCAGGGGAACACCGGGGAGCTGTTTTTT. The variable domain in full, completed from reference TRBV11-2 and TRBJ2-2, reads EAGVAQSPRYKIIEKRQSVAFWCNPISGHATLYWYQQILGQGPKLLIQFQNNGVVDDSQLPKDRFSAERLKGVDSTLKIQPAKLEDSAVYLCASRPIRLQGNTGELFFGEGSRLTVL.